The clone carrying this TCR beta chain was seen ten or more times. Its specificity is not known. These data are taken from a study of CD8 T cells in ankylosing spondylitis. Study outcomes and limitations: Characteristic of ankylosing spondylitis blood, it appeared, was a TCR beta motif comprising roughly 8 highly homologous variants. It was reported that disease-linked clones were significantly enriched in matched ankylosing spondylitis synovial fluid.

TCRdb independently ran MiXCR on the 5' RACE reads; one entry per CDR3 protein. Of about 840,000 distinct CDR3 sequences listed, around 11% are singletons. The receptor was isolated from a male donor with ankylosing spondylitis. Sequencing was done on a sample of blood, either unsorted or a sorted T cell fraction (not recorded which).

The CDR3 here is CASSQDLIGTSVYNEQFF. CDR3 bases: TGCGCCAGCAGCCAAGACCTAATCGGGACTAGCGTTTACAATGAGCAGTTCTTC. The chain couples TRBV4-3 to TRBJ2-1; 10 nucleotides match TRBD2. The CDR3 runs to 18 residues. Trimming removed 0 bases from V and 4 bases from J; junction bases left unmatched: 9. Germline V gene data show CDR1 as LGHNA and CDR2 as YSLEER.